These 13 T cell receptor beta chains came from one sample sequenced in a study of T cell repertoires in cytomegalovirus infection. TCRdb itself ran the reads through MiXCR, one entry per CDR3 protein. The repertoire holds 170,000 or so distinct CDR3 sequences, around 14% seen once, with 27% in the top ten. Sequencing input: PBMCs. Receptor source: a human donor in good health (CMV status not recorded). Some clones in this sample may be carry-over from other donors' samples.

This clonotype has ten or more counts. The genes are TRBV4-1 and TRBJ1-1; TRBD1 agrees at 8 bases. This CDR3 region has 15 residues. Germline-derived CDR1 and CDR2 are MGHRA and YSYEKL. Trimming removed 1 base from V and 7 bases from J; junction bases left unmatched: 8. CDR3: CASSQAGAGGFEAFF. Written as DNA, the CDR3 is TGCGCCAGCAGCCAAGCGGGGGCAGGGGGCTTTGAAGCTTTCTTT.

This clonotype has ten or more counts. The genes are TRBV4-2 and TRBJ1-1; D is uncertain. This CDR3 is built from 14 residues. Germline-derived CDR1 and CDR2 are LGHNA and YNFKEQ. The V end lost 0 bases, the J end lost 4 bases, and 9 bases lay between the germline ends. CDR3 nucleotide sequence: TGTGCCAGCAGCCAAGATACACAGATCACTGAAGCTTTCTTT. Translation gives CASSQDTQITEAFF.

The table lists this clonotype with many counts. CDR3 amino acids: CASSLKRGTGELFF. Here the CDR3 DNA reads TGTGCCAGCAGCTTAAAACGGGGCACCGGGGAGCTGTTTTTT. The chain recombines TRBV7-2 with TRBJ2-2; a weak D match, TRBD2 (5 bases). The CDR3 sequence is 14 residues long. Germline CDR1 reads SGHTA; CDR2 reads FQGNSA. V lost 2 bases, J lost 4 bases, and 8 bases lay in between.

This clonotype was picked up many times. V usage is TRBV7-3 and J usage is TRBJ2-1; 9 nucleotides agree with TRBD1. V shed 1 base and J 9 bases; nucleotides not matched to a gene: 7. In germline, CDR1 is SGHTA, CDR2 FQGTGA. The CDR3 sequence is 15 residues long. The chain's CDR3 is CASSLKGDRVAEQFF. The CDR3 DNA follows: TGTGCCAGCAGCTTAAAGGGGGACAGGGTGGCTGAGCAGTTCTTC.

This clonotype showed up just a few times. This chain uses TRBV11-1 with TRBJ2-2; no clear D gene. The germline V gene has CDR1 SGHAT and CDR2 FQDESV (reference sequence). The V gene lost 2 bases and the J gene lost 4 bases, with 8 bases spanning the gap. The CDR3 sequence is 14 residues long. Here the CDR3 DNA reads TGTGCCAGCAGCTTACGGTTCGGCACCGGGGAGCTGTTTTTT. It translates to CASSLRFGTGELFF. Variable domain in full (rest from reference TRBV11-1 and TRBJ2-2): EAEVAQSPRYKITEKSQAVAFWCDPISGHATLYWYRQILGQGPELLVQFQDESVVDDSQLPKDRFSAERLKGVDSTLKIQPAELGDSAMYLCASSLRFGTGELFFGEGSRLTVL.

This clonotype was seen more than once but under ten times. The chain couples TRBV28 to TRBJ1-5; D gene unclear. The V end was cut by 1 base, the J end by 1 base, with 8 bases between. This CDR3 is 15 amino acids long. In germline, CDR1 is MDHEN, CDR2 SYDVKM. The CDR3, as DNA: TGTGCCAGCAGTTTATCCCTTGGGAGCAATCAGCCCCAGCATTTT. Protein product: CASSLSLGSNQPQHF.

The table lists this clonotype with many counts. The V call is TRBV7-2, the J call TRBJ2-2; 9 nucleotides align to TRBD2. CDR1 SGHTA and CDR2 FQGNSA come from the germline V gene. CDR3 length: 16 amino acids. V was clipped by 5 bases and J by 0 bases; unmatched bases: 4. This CDR3 is CASSQGLASNTGELFF. The CDR3, as DNA: TGTGCCAGCAGCCAGGGACTAGCTTCGAACACCGGGGAGCTGTTTTTT.

This clonotype was counted at least ten times. This chain links TRBV7-2 with TRBJ1-4; D possibly corresponds to TRBD1 (6 bases). The CDR3 totals 16 residues. The V gene lost 5 bases and the J gene lost 0 bases, with 13 bases spanning the gap. The V gene's germline CDR1 is SGHTA and CDR2 FQGNSA. The DNA for the CDR3 is TGTGCCAGCAGCGTCCAAGGGGGGGCAACTAATGAAAAACTGTTTTTT. It translates to CASSVQGGATNEKLFF.

This clonotype came up many times. The CDR3 protein is CASSIAGSYNEQFF. DNA for the CDR3: TGTGCCAGTAGTATTGCAGGCTCCTACAATGAGCAGTTCTTC. The chain recombines TRBV19 with TRBJ2-1; D uncertain. The CDR3 length is 14 residues. Trimming removed 3 bases from V and 0 bases from J, with 6 bases in between. The germline CDR1 and CDR2 sequences are LNHDA and SQIVND (reference sequence).

This clonotype was seen only a few times. The rearrangement joins TRBV7-9 to TRBJ1-2; D is unclear. Trimming took 5 bases from V and 5 from J, leaving 15 bases between them. Germline V gives CDR1 SEHNR, CDR2 FQNEAQ (reference sequence). This CDR3 has 14 residues. The CDR3 DNA follows: TGTGCCAGCAGCCCTACGGGCGGACCTTATGGCTACACCTTC. Residues: CASSPTGGPYGYTF.

This clonotype appeared a few times. The rearrangement links TRBV5-1 to TRBJ2-2; unclear D gene. The CDR3 runs to 15 residues. CDR1 and CDR2 from the germline V gene are SGHRS and YFSETQ. With 1 base removed from V and 3 bases from J, the gap between germline ends came to 10 bases. The CDR3 reads CASSLRVPDTGELFF. The DNA of the CDR3 is TGCGCCAGCAGCTTGAGGGTTCCGGACACCGGGGAGCTGTTTTTT.

This clonotype was observed many times. The chain employs TRBV11-1 and TRBJ1-1; D is possibly TRBD1 (6 bases). The CDR3 totals 16 residues. The V gene's germline CDR1 is SGHAT and CDR2 FQDESV (reference sequence). Trimming removed 2 bases from V and 2 bases from J, with 15 bases in between. CDR3 coding DNA: TGTGCCAGCAGCTTAACCCGGACAGAGACCAACACTGAAGCTTTCTTT. Amino acid sequence: CASSLTRTETNTEAFF.

Ten or more counts support this clonotype. The genes are TRBV12-3 or TRBV12-4 and TRBJ1-5, with D hard to call. The CDR3 consists of 13 residues. V was cut by 3 bases and J by 3 bases, with 6 bases left in between. The CDR3 DNA reads TGTGCCAGCAGTTTTAAGCCCAATCAGCCCCAGCATTTT. It yields the protein CASSFKPNQPQHF.